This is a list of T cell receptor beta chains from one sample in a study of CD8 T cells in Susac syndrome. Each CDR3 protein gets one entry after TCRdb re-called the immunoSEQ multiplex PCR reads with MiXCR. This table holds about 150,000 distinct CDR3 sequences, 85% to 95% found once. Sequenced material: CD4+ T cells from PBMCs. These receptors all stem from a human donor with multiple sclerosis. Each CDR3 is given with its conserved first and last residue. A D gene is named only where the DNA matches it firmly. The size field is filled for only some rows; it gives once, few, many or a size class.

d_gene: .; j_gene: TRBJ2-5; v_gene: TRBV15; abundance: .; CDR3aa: CATSTRAVETQYF; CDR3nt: TGTGCCACCAGCACCCGTGCAGTAGAGACCCAGTACTTC
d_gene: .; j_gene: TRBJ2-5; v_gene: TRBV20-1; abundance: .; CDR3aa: CSARTLSGQETQYF; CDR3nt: TGCAGTGCTAGGACACTATCCGGCCAAGAGACCCAGTACTTC
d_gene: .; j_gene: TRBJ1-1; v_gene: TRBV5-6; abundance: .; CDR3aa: CASSGNTGLDAEAFF; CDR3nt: TGTGCCAGCAGCGGGAATACAGGCCTGGACGCTGAAGCTTTCTTT
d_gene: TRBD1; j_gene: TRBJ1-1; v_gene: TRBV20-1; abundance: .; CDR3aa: CSALDRVSNTEAFF; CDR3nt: TGCAGTGCTCTAGACAGGGTGTCGAACACTGAAGCTTTCTTT
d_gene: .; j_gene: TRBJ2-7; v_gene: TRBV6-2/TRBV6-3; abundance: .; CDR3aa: CASKQQGSLYEQYF; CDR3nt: TGTGCCAGCAAGCAACAGGGATCCCTCTACGAGCAGTACTTC
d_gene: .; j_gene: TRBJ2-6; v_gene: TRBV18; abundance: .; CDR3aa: CASSPYGDSRSGANVLTF; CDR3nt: TGTGCCAGCTCACCATACGGGGACTCCCGCTCTGGGGCCAACGTCCTGACTTTC
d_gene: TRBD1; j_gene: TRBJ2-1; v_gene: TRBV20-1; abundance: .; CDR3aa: CSADRGHNEQFF; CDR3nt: TGCAGTGCTGACAGGGGACACAATGAGCAGTTCTTC
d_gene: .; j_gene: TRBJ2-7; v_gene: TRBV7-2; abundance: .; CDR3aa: CASSLGLDYEQYF; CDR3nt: TGTGCCAGCAGCTTGGGACTTGATTACGAGCAGTACTTC
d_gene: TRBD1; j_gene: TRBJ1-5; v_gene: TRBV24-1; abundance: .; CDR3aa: CATSDRGTGVYQPQHF; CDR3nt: TGTGCCACCAGTGATAGAGGGACAGGGGTTTACCAGCCCCAGCATTTT
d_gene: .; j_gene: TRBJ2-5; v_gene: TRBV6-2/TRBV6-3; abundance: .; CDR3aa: CASSPGIRGETQYF; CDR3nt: TGTGCCAGCAGCCCTGGGATCCGGGGGGAGACCCAGTACTTC
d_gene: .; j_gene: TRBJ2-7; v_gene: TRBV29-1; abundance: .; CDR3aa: CSVGDKGTEQYF; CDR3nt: TGCAGCGTTGGGGACAAGGGTACCGAGCAGTACTTC
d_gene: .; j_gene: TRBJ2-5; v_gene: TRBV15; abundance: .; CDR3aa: CATSRDDRETQYF; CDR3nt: TGTGCCACCAGCAGAGATGATCGAGAGACCCAGTACTTC
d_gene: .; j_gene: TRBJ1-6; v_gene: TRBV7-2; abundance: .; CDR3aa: CASSLALEGSPLHF; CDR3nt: TGTGCCAGCAGCTTAGCGCTTGAGGGTTCACCCCTCCACTTT
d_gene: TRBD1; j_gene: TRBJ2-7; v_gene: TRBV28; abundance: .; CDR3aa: CASSFGTGVGEQYF; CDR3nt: TGTGCCAGCAGTTTTGGGACAGGGGTTGGCGAGCAGTACTTC
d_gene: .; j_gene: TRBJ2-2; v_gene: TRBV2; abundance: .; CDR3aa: CASSGSMYTGELFF; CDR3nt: TGTGCCAGCAGCGGGAGTATGTACACCGGGGAGCTGTTTTTT
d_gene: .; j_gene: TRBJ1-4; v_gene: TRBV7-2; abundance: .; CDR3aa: CASSLVAGSGFANEKLFF; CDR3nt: TGTGCCAGCAGCTTAGTAGCAGGGTCCGGGTTCGCTAATGAAAAACTGTTTTTT
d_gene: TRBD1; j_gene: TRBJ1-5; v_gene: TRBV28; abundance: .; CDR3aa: CASSPTLGQGGGNQPQHF; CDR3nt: TGTGCCAGCAGTCCCACCCTTGGACAGGGGGGAGGCAATCAGCCCCAGCATTTT
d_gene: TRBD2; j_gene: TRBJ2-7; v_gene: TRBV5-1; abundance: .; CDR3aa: CASSRTSGREYEQYF; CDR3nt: TGCGCCAGCAGCCGGACTAGCGGGAGAGAGTACGAGCAGTACTTC
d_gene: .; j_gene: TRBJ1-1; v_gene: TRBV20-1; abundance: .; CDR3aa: CSARPPGGENTEAFF; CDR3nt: TGCAGTGCGAGACCCCCCGGAGGGGAGAACACTGAAGCTTTCTTT
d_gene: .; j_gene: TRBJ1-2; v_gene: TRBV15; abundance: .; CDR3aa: CATSRDQAYGYTF; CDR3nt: TGTGCCACCAGCAGAGACCAAGCCTATGGCTACACCTTC
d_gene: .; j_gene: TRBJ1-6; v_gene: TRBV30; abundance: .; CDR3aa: CAWKVGSWGYNSPLHF; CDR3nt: TGTGCCTGGAAGGTGGGGTCTTGGGGATATAATTCACCCCTCCACTTT
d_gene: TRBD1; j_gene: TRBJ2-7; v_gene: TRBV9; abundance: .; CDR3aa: CASSPLRTGDYEQYF; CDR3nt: TGTGCCAGCAGCCCACTTCGGACAGGGGACTACGAGCAGTACTTC
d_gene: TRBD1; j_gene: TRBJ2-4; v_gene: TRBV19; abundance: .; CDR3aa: CASSIALNRGLAKNIQYF; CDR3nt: TGTGCCAGTAGTATAGCCCTGAACAGGGGGCTGGCCAAAAACATTCAGTACTTC
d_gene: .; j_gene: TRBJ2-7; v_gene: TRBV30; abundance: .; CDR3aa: CAWSVSVLLTYEQYF; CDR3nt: TGTGCCTGGAGCGTGAGCGTCCTTTTAACCTACGAGCAGTACTTC
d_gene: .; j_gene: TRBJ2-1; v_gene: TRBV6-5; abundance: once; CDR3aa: CASSYQSSNEQFF; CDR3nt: TGTGCCAGCAGTTACCAATCTAGCAATGAGCAGTTCTTC
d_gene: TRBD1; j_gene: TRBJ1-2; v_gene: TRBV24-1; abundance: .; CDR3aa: CATSAAGTGGARYGYTF; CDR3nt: TGTGCCACCAGTGCTGCCGGGACAGGGGGCGCTCGGTATGGCTACACCTTC
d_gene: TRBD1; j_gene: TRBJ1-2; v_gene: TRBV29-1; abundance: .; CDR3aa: CSVPKWTGNGYTF; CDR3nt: TGCAGCGTTCCGAAATGGACAGGGAATGGCTACACCTTC
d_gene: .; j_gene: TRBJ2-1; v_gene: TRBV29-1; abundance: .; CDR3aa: CSGLGGRIGNNEQFF; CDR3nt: TGCAGCGGGCTGGGGGGTAGAATAGGGAACAATGAGCAGTTCTTC
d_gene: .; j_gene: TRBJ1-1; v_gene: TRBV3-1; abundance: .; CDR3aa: CASSQVSDTEAFF; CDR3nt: TGTGCCAGCAGCCAAGTCTCGGACACTGAAGCTTTCTTT
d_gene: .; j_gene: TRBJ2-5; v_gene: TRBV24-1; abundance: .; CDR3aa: CATSDSDTRVRETQYF; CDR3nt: TGTGCCACCAGTGACTCAGACACCCGTGTGAGGGAGACCCAGTACTTC
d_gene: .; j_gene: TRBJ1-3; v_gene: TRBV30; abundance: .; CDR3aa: CAWSVQRGYSENTIYF; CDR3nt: TGTGCCTGGAGTGTACAGAGGGGGTACTCTGAAAACACCATATATTTT
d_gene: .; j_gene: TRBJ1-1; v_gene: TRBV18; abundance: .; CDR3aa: CASSPIFLNTEAFF; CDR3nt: TGTGCCAGCTCACCTATCTTTTTGAACACTGAAGCTTTCTTT
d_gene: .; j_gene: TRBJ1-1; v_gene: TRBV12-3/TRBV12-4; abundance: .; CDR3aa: CASSPSGTEYEAFF; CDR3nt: TGTGCCAGCAGTCCCTCCGGGACCGAGTATGAAGCTTTCTTT
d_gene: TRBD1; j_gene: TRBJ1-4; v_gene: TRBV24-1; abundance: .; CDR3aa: CATSDWGQGTNEKLFF; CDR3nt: TGTGCCACCAGTGATTGGGGACAGGGAACTAATGAAAAACTGTTTTTT
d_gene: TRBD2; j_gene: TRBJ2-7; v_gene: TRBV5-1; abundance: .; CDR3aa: CASYVAGGSEQYF; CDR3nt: TGCGCCAGCTACGTAGCGGGAGGAAGCGAGCAGTACTTC
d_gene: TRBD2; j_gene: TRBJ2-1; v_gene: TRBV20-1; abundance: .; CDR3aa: CSARDGTSVYNEQFF; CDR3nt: TGCAGTGCTAGAGATGGGACTAGCGTTTACAATGAGCAGTTCTTC
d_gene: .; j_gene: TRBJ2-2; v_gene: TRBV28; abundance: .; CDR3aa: CASISGDWYTGELFF; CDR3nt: TGTGCCAGCATATCGGGGGACTGGTACACCGGGGAGCTGTTTTTT
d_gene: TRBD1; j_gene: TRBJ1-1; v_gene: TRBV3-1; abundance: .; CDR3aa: CASSPRGQSDTEAFF; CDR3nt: TGTGCCAGCAGCCCACGGGGACAGTCGGACACTGAAGCTTTCTTT
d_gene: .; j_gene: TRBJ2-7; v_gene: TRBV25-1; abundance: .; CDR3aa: CASSARTDSYEQYF; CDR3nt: TGTGCCAGCAGTGCCAGGACAGACTCCTACGAGCAGTACTTC
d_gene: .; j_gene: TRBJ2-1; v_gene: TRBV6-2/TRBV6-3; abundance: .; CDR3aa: CASSYSSVYNEQFF; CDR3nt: TGTGCCAGCAGTTACTCGAGCGTCTACAATGAGCAGTTCTTC
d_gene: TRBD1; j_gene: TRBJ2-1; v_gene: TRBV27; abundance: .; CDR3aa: CASSLHGVTQGELGNEQFF; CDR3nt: TGTGCCAGCAGTTTACACGGCGTTACTCAGGGGGAGTTAGGTAATGAGCAGTTCTTC